This entry lists 20 T cell receptor beta chains sequenced from one sample in a study of cytomegalovirus exposure and HLA in healthy donors. The PCR used 60 Vbeta and 13 Jbeta primers. Profiled with immunoSEQ multiplex PCR; TCRdb holds only in-frame clones, not every one. The table lists 150,000 or so clones, about 85% of them singletons, with less than 2.5% in the top ten. The sequenced sample consisted of PBMCs. All receptors derive from a woman aged 18 to 35 in good health and CMV-seronegative.

The rearrangement uses TRBV10-1 and TRBJ2-3; 14 bases agree with TRBD2. The J segment lost 3 bases and the V segment lost 7 bases, leaving 9 bases of the junction unmatched. CDR3 length equals 17 residues. Germline-derived CDR1 and CDR2 are WNHNN and SYGVQD (reference sequence). The CDR3 DNA sequence: TGCGCCAGCACCTCGGGACTAGCGGGAGTTGGGACAGATACGCAGTATTTT. Translating it yields CASTSGLAGVGTDTQYF.

This clone has a single count. The chain links TRBV29-1 to TRBJ1-4; TRBD1 matches 9 bases. V lost 7 bases to trimming and J lost 8 bases; unmatched junction nucleotides: 8. Per germline, CDR1 SQVTM and CDR2 ANQGSEA. CDR3 length: 13 residues. CDR3 bases: TGCAGCGCCTGGGACAGGGAGAAGGAAAAACTGTTTTTT. Protein sequence: CSAWDREKEKLFF.

This sequence joins TRBV5-4 and TRBJ1-2; 8 bases align to TRBD1. CDR3 length: 15 amino acids. V dropped 4 bases and J dropped 2; count of bases not matched to a gene: 7. The germline gives CDR1 SGHNT, CDR2 YYREEE (reference sequence). CDR3 sequence (DNA): TGTGCCAGCAGCCTCCGAGACAGGGGAAACTATGGCTACACCTTC. Its translation is CASSLRDRGNYGYTF.

The chain is built from TRBV11-3 and TRBJ2-1; 10 nucleotides match TRBD2. Germline V gives CDR1 SGHNT, CDR2 YENEEA. V shed 2 bases and J 7 bases; nucleotides not matched to a gene: 5. The CDR3 totals 15 residues. CDR3 protein: CASSLPSGSPNEQFF. Here the CDR3 DNA reads TGTGCCAGCAGCTTACCTAGCGGGAGCCCTAATGAGCAGTTCTTC.

About this clone itself: The same CDR3 also results from other DNA sequences found in this sample. The V and J genes are TRBV5-1 and TRBJ2-5, with 9 nucleotides matching TRBD1. V gave up 4 bases and J gave up 5 bases; unmatched junction bases: 6. Germline V gives CDR1 SGHRS, CDR2 YFSETQ. The CDR3 totals 14 residues. The CDR3: CASSPQGAGETQYF. CDR3 nucleotide sequence: TGCGCCAGCAGCCCACAGGGGGCGGGGGAGACCCAGTACTTC.

The gene calls are TRBV29-1 and TRBJ1-6, with TRBD1 matching over 7 bases. CDR3 length equals 13 residues. V lost 6 bases to trimming and J lost 6 bases; unmatched junction nucleotides: 5. Germline V gene sequence: CDR1 SQVTM, CDR2 ANQGSEA. The CDR3 here is CSVGQDLNSPLHF. CDR3 bases: TGCAGCGTCGGACAGGACCTTAATTCACCCCTCCACTTT.

The rearrangement uses TRBV27 and TRBJ2-7, with D possibly matching TRBD2 (5 bases). In germline, CDR1 is MNHEY, CDR2 SMNVEV (reference sequence). V lost 0 bases, J lost 3 bases, and 12 bases lay in between. This CDR3 comprises 15 residues. The CDR3 DNA is TGTGCCAGCAGTTTATCGTGGCCCGGAGGCTACGAGCAGTACTTC. It yields the protein CASSLSWPGGYEQYF.

The chain uses TRBV6-5 and TRBJ1-1; 8 bases are shared with TRBD1. The CDR3 consists of 12 residues. The V gene end was trimmed by 4 bases and the J gene end by 11 bases; junction bases not matched to a gene: 6. Germline V lookup: CDR1 MNHEY, CDR2 SVGAGI. In nucleotides, the CDR3 is TGTGCCAGCAGTTCAAGGACAGGGAGGGCTTTCTTT. This codes for CASSSRTGRAFF.

The chain combines TRBV4-1 with TRBJ2-7, with TRBD2 matching 7 bases. Germline loops: CDR1 MGHRA, CDR2 YSYEKL. The V and J ends lost 3 bases and 7 bases, in that order; junction bases with no gene match: 9. The CDR3 has 14 amino acids. The CDR3 here is CASSQLGGGREQYF. DNA for the CDR3: TGCGCCAGCAGCCAGCTGGGGGGAGGGCGGGAGCAGTACTTC.

This chain joins TRBV9 and TRBJ2-5; perhaps TRBD1 as D (6 bases). Per the germline V gene, CDR1 is SGDLS and CDR2 is YYNGEE. The ends were cut back, 4 bases at V and 1 base at J, with 14 bases in the middle. There are 15 residues in the CDR3. CDR3 region: CASSRRGEGQETQYF. The CDR3 DNA reads as TGTGCCAGCAGCCGCAGGGGAGAAGGCCAAGAGACCCAGTACTTC.

This clone showed up just once. The CDR3 sequence: CASSTAGGPQETQYF. The CDR3 coding sequence is TGTGCCAGCAGTACTGCGGGGGGACCACAAGAGACCCAGTACTTC. The chain carries TRBV6-6 and TRBJ2-5; 8 nucleotides match TRBD2. Per germline, CDR1 MNHNY and CDR2 SVGAGI (reference sequence). There are 15 residues in the CDR3. The trim removed 5 bases at V and 2 bases at J, leaving 7 bases unmatched.

This sequence joins TRBV6-1 and TRBJ2-5; 7 bases are shared with TRBD1. In germline, CDR1 is MNHNS, CDR2 SASEGT. V shed 8 bases, J shed 0 bases, and the junction held 6 bases outside the gene matches. The CDR3 sequence is 14 residues long. The CDR3 spells CASGFGQDQETQYF. The CDR3 nucleotides are TGTGCCAGCGGTTTCGGACAGGACCAAGAGACCCAGTACTTC.

CDR3 protein: CASSSPADRFSGEQYF. In nucleotides, the CDR3 is TGTGCCAGCAGTTCCCCCGCGGACAGGTTCTCGGGCGAGCAGTACTTC. The gene calls are TRBV28 and TRBJ2-7; 7 nucleotides line up with TRBD1. The V and J ends lost 4 bases and 6 bases, in that order; junction bases with no gene match: 15. This CDR3 is built from 16 residues. The germline V gene encodes CDR1 MDHEN and CDR2 SYDVKM.

CDR3 nucleotide sequence: TGTGCCAGCAGTGCCCCGGGAGTCTACGAGCAGTACTTC. Translated, it gives CASSAPGVYEQYF. The V gene is TRBV28, the J gene TRBJ2-7; maybe TRBD2 (6 bases). With 5 bases removed from V and 3 bases from J, the gap between germline ends came to 11 bases. There are 13 residues in the CDR3. Germline CDR1 and CDR2: MDHEN and SYDVKM.

The chain uses TRBV7-9 and TRBJ1-1; D remains unclear. The germline V gene encodes CDR1 SEHNR and CDR2 FQNEAQ (reference sequence). The CDR3 runs 12 residues. The V end was cut by 2 bases, the J end by 8 bases, with 9 bases between. The CDR3 DNA follows: TGTGCCAGCAGCTTAATGAACTTAGAAGCTTTCTTT. Protein: CASSLMNLEAFF. The full variable domain, rest sourced from reference TRBV7-9 and TRBJ1-1, is DTGVSQNPRHKITKRGQNVTFRCDPISEHNRLYWYRQTLGQGPEFLTYFQNEAQLEKSRLLSDRFSAERPKGSFSTLEIQRTEQGDSAMYLCASSLMNLEAFFGQGTRLTVV.

This clone showed up just once. The chain links TRBV10-3 to TRBJ1-3; maybe TRBD1 (5 bases). Looked up from germline, CDR1 is ENHRY and CDR2 is SYGVKD. The CDR3 is 16 residues long. V was pared by 2 bases and J by 0 bases, with 11 bases between. The CDR3 region is CAISEGRALSGNTIYF. In nucleotides, the CDR3 is TGTGCCATCAGTGAGGGCAGGGCCCTCTCTGGAAACACCATATATTTT.

The chain combines TRBV6-1 with TRBJ1-5, with TRBD1 identical over 7 bases. Germline lookup yields CDR1 MNHNS and CDR2 SASEGT. This CDR3 is 15 amino acids long. The V and J ends lost 6 bases and 0 bases, in that order; junction bases with no gene match: 5. CDR3 nucleotides: TGTGCCAGCAGATTCGGACAGGCTAGCAATCAGCCCCAGCATTTT. Protein: CASRFGQASNQPQHF.

This clone has a handful of counts. The chain is built from TRBV4-3 and TRBJ2-6; D is unresolved. Germline CDR1 and CDR2: LGHNA and YSLEER. The CDR3 is 16 amino acids. V was trimmed by 3 bases and J by 2 bases, leaving 11 bases between them. CDR3 residues: CASSQTLSPGANVLTF. Written as DNA, the CDR3 is TGCGCCAGCAGCCAGACTCTGAGCCCTGGGGCCAACGTCCTGACTTTC.

J is TRBJ1-1 and V is TRBV6-5, with 7 positions matching TRBD1. The CDR3 runs 11 residues. Looked up from germline, CDR1 is MNHEY and CDR2 is SVGAGI. With V trimmed by 6 bases and J by 7 bases, 2 bases remained unmatched. The CDR3 sequence is CASRHRGEAFF. The CDR3 DNA reads TGTGCCAGCAGGCACAGGGGTGAAGCTTTCTTT.

V and J are TRBV5-3 and TRBJ2-5; D perhaps matches TRBD1 (6 bases). TRBV5-3 is flagged as an ORF with uncertain function. The CDR3 is made up of 15 amino acids. V lost 4 bases to trimming and J lost 1 base, with 14 bases between them. For the CDR3, the DNA is TGTGCCAGAAGCAACAGGGTTTTCGTCCAAGAGACCCAGTACTTC. This sequence encodes CARSNRVFVQETQYF.